This record concerns one T cell receptor (beta chain) sequence. What it binds is unknown. The rectum was sampled with one to two pinch biopsies at colonoscopy. Profiled with immunoSEQ multiplex PCR; TCRdb holds only in-frame clones, not every one. This table holds 30,000 or so clones, roughly three quarters found once. This specimen comes from a study of pediatric ulcerative colitis. Study-level findings and limits: This repertoire reflects total lymphocytes rather than subpopulations like regulatory T cells.

CDR1 SGHAT and CDR2 FQNNGV come from the germline V gene. The CDR3 is 19 amino acids. The V end lost 3 bases, the J end lost 0 bases, and 23 bases lay between the germline ends. The chain recombines TRBV11-2 with TRBJ2-5, with D possibly TRBD1 on 7 matching bases. This TCR was recovered from a boy younger than 18 with mild ulcerative colitis. Material for sequencing was gut tissue. CDR3 in amino acids: CASSFWDSGTAIYQETQYF. For the CDR3, the DNA is TGTGCCAGCAGCTTTTGGGACTCCGGGACAGCCATTTACCAAGAGACCCAGTACTTC. Drawing the rest from reference TRBV11-2 and TRBJ2-5, the complete variable domain is EAGVAQSPRYKIIEKRQSVAFWCNPISGHATLYWYQQILGQGPKLLIQFQNNGVVDDSQLPKDRFSAERLKGVDSTLKIQPAKLEDSAVYLCASSFWDSGTAIYQETQYFGPGTRLLVL.